This is a list of T cell receptor beta chains from one sample in a study of Ad26.COV2.S vaccination and SARS-CoV-2 variants. The protocol was immunoSEQ multiplex PCR, while the TCRdb copy is restricted to in-frame clones and leaves out a portion. This sample yields over 400,000 clones, of which roughly nine tenths are seen a single time; around 2.5% belongs to the top ten. The specimen comprised peripheral blood, sampled in a trial of Ad26.COV2.S vaccine versus placebo. The receptor set was obtained from a person aged 18-60 years who received the Ad26.COV2.S COVID-19 vaccine or a placebo. CDR3s include the opening cysteine and the closing phenylalanine or tryptophan. The D gene is left open where the match is weak. The size of a clone is reported for some rows only, either as once, few or many, or as a class for expanded clones.

16	TRBD2	TRBV7-6	TRBJ2-3	once	CASSLPFGGGTDTQYF	TGTGCCAGCAGCCTCCCTTTTGGCGGGGGAACAGATACGCAGTATTTT
14	NA	TRBV6-2/TRBV6-3	TRBJ2-1	many	CASSFGGDNNEQFF	TGTGCCAGCAGTTTTGGGGGAGACAACAATGAGCAGTTCTTC
12	NA	TRBV25-1	TRBJ1-2	many	CASRQGEHGYTF	TGTGCCAGCAGGCAGGGAGAGCATGGCTACACCTTC
14	TRBD1	TRBV5-1	TRBJ2-4	NA	CASSDRDRGHIQYF	TGCGCCAGCAGCGACCGGGACAGGGGCCACATTCAGTACTTC
12	NA	TRBV20-1	TRBJ2-5	NA	CSASSRSETQYF	TGCAGTGCTAGTTCCAGGTCGGAGACCCAGTACTTC
13	TRBD2	TRBV6-2/TRBV6-3	TRBJ2-3	NA	CASSYTSADTQYF	TGTGCCAGCAGTTACACTAGCGCAGATACGCAGTATTTT
15	NA	TRBV7-3	TRBJ1-6	NA	CASSREGRSNSPLHF	TGTGCCAGCTCAAGGGAAGGACGATCTAATTCACCCCTCCACTTT
16	NA	TRBV14	TRBJ1-4	NA	CASSPSAQRTNEKLFF	TGTGCCAGCAGCCCCTCGGCCCAACGGACTAATGAAAAACTGTTTTTT
14	NA	TRBV15	TRBJ2-1	NA	CATSRWGGASEQFF	TGTGCCACCTCTCGATGGGGGGGGGCAAGTGAGCAGTTCTTC
13	NA	TRBV20-1	TRBJ2-2	NA	CSASLGAMGELFF	TGCAGTGCTAGTTTGGGGGCGATGGGGGAGCTGTTTTTT
11	NA	TRBV18	TRBJ2-5	NA	CASSPSETQYF	TGTGCCAGCTCACCGTCTGAGACCCAGTACTTC
11	NA	TRBV6-5	TRBJ1-2	NA	CASRWGPGYTF	TGTGCCAGCAGGTGGGGACCCGGCTACACCTTC
13	NA	TRBV6-5	TRBJ1-1	many	CASSYGTGVEAFF	TGTGCCAGCAGTTACGGTACAGGCGTTGAAGCTTTCTTT
14	NA	TRBV5-4	TRBJ2-7	NA	CASRPGRRKDEQYF	TGTGCCAGCAGGCCGGGACGGCGTAAGGACGAGCAGTACTTC
11	NA	TRBV19	TRBJ1-1	NA	CASRRYAEAFF	TGTGCCAGTCGAAGGTATGCTGAAGCTTTCTTT
13	NA	TRBV12-3/TRBV12-4	TRBJ2-5	NA	CASSDSGEETQYF	TGTGCCAGCAGCGATTCGGGAGAAGAGACCCAGTACTTC
12	NA	TRBV10-3	TRBJ1-1	NA	CAITDSGTEAFF	TGTGCCATCACCGACAGTGGGACTGAAGCTTTCTTT
14	NA	TRBV5-4	TRBJ2-5	NA	CASSLGADQETQYF	TGTGCCAGCAGCTTGGGGGCAGACCAAGAGACCCAGTACTTC
15	NA	TRBV6-2/TRBV6-3	TRBJ1-2	once	CASSYEDSLSYGYTF	TGTGCCAGCAGTTACGAGGACAGCCTATCCTATGGCTACACCTTC
18	TRBD2	TRBV19	TRBJ2-1	NA	CASSITSGGAGSYNEQFF	TGTGCCAGTAGTATAACTAGCGGGGGGGCGGGCTCCTACAATGAGCAGTTCTTC
12	NA	TRBV7-9	TRBJ1-1	NA	CASSFGQTEAFF	TGTGCCAGCAGCTTCGGACAGACTGAAGCTTTCTTT
16	TRBD2	TRBV7-9	TRBJ2-3	once	CASRPRTSGRGYTQYF	TGTGCCAGCAGACCTAGGACTAGCGGGAGGGGGTATACGCAGTATTTT
16	TRBD1	TRBV5-5	TRBJ2-5	few	CASSHGDRGRKETQYF	TGTGCCAGCAGCCACGGAGACAGGGGTCGTAAAGAGACCCAGTACTTC
22	TRBD2	TRBV4-2	TRBJ2-3	NA	CASSRRTSGGPRSLASTDTQYF	TGTGCCAGCAGCCGACGGACTAGCGGGGGCCCCCGCTCCCTCGCCAGCACAGATACGCAGTATTTT
16	NA	TRBV18	TRBJ1-1	once	CASSPRFIRTAQEAFF	TGTGCCAGCTCACCACGTTTTATTAGGACAGCCCAAGAAGCTTTCTTT
14	NA	TRBV24-1	TRBJ1-2	NA	CATSDPGHTYGYTF	TGTGCCACCAGTGACCCGGGACACACCTATGGCTACACCTTC
13	TRBD1	TRBV2	TRBJ1-1	NA	CASSGQGNTEAFF	TGTGCCAGCAGTGGACAGGGGAACACTGAAGCTTTCTTT
19	TRBD2	TRBV7-9	TRBJ2-1	NA	CASSLLTSGSRVVYNEQFF	TGTGCCAGCAGCCTACTGACTAGCGGGAGTAGGGTGGTCTACAATGAGCAGTTCTTC
13	NA	TRBV11-3	TRBJ2-5	NA	CASSLAGTGTQYF	TGTGCCAGCAGCTTAGCAGGCACCGGGACCCAGTACTTC
15	NA	TRBV5-1	TRBJ2-3	NA	CASSFGRGYSDTQYF	TGCGCCAGCAGCTTCGGCAGGGGTTATTCAGATACGCAGTATTTT
14	NA	TRBV28	TRBJ2-1	NA	CASSLLRGYNEQFF	TGTGCCAGCAGTCTACTCCGGGGCTACAATGAGCAGTTCTTC
13	NA	TRBV30	TRBJ1-1	NA	CAWNIGMRTEAFF	TGTGCCTGGAACATAGGGATGCGGACTGAAGCTTTCTTT
15	TRBD2	TRBV5-5	TRBJ2-7	NA	CASSRGTSGAREQYF	TGTGCCAGCAGCCGGGGGACTAGCGGGGCTAGAGAGCAGTACTTC
11	NA	TRBV20-1	TRBJ2-3	NA	CSAPYTDTQYF	TGCAGTGCTCCCTACACAGATACGCAGTATTTT
15	NA	TRBV5-1	TRBJ2-5	NA	CASSLRPDSLETQYF	TGCGCCAGCAGCCTCCGCCCGGACAGTCTAGAGACCCAGTACTTC
12	NA	TRBV19	TRBJ1-4	NA	CASSIKGEKLFF	TGTGCCAGTAGTATAAAGGGCGAAAAACTGTTTTTT
14	TRBD2	TRBV19	TRBJ2-3	once	CASSITATGTSQCF	TGTGCCAGTAGTATTACTGCAACCGGGACTAGCCAGTGTTTT
14	TRBD2	TRBV9	TRBJ2-1	NA	CASAGGPSHNEQFF	TGTGCCAGCGCGGGGGGGCCCAGCCACAATGAGCAGTTCTTC
16	NA	TRBV4-3	TRBJ2-1	NA	CASSRGRASTYNEQFF	TGCGCCAGCAGCCGCGGTCGGGCTTCTACCTACAATGAGCAGTTCTTC
14	TRBD2	TRBV5-1	TRBJ2-1	NA	CASSTGLAGAEQFF	TGCGCCAGCAGCACGGGACTAGCGGGAGCTGAGCAGTTCTTC
12	NA	TRBV12-3/TRBV12-4	TRBJ1-5	NA	CASSLLAGPQHF	TGTGCCAGCAGTTTACTGGCGGGTCCCCAGCATTTT
15	TRBD2	TRBV9	TRBJ2-3	once	CASSVWSGGTDTQYF	TGTGCCAGCAGCGTATGGAGCGGGGGGACAGATACGCAGTATTTT
13	NA	TRBV2	TRBJ1-5	NA	CASKKDSNQPQHF	TGTGCCAGCAAAAAGGACAGCAATCAGCCCCAGCATTTT
15	NA	TRBV4-3	TRBJ1-5	NA	CASRPNRESGQPQHF	TGCGCCAGCAGGCCCAACAGGGAGAGCGGACAGCCCCAGCATTTT
14	TRBD1	TRBV9	TRBJ1-2	NA	CASSAQDREYGYTF	TGTGCCAGCAGCGCTCAGGACAGGGAGTATGGCTACACCTTC
15	NA	TRBV7-2	TRBJ2-5	once	CASSRTQADTETQYF	TGTGCCAGCAGCCGCACGCAGGCAGACACGGAGACCCAGTACTTC